The clone carrying this T cell receptor (beta chain) was detected ten times or more. Its antigen is unidentified. From blood, about 230-500 ng of genomic DNA served as TRB template. These data are taken from a study of T and B cells in COVID-19 patients. Background on the study: COVID-19 patients gave peripheral blood either during active infection or after recovery. Critical illness requiring mechanical ventilation or extracorporeal membrane oxygenation affected three fifths of the roughly 20 active-infection patients. Findings of the study overall: No sequencing was yet done of CD4+, regulatory or CD8+ subsets, or of SARS-CoV-2-responsive or tetramer+ sorted cells. Patients with COVID-19 reportedly showed strongly skewed T cell receptor beta variable and joining gene usage.

BIOMED2 TRB-A/B primer pools were used in multiplex TRB PCR. TCRdb re-analysed the multiplex PCR reads in MiXCR, keeping a single row per CDR3 protein. The sample holds fewer than 15,000 distinct CDR3 sequences, less than 35% seen once. Sequenced material: blood. The TCR sequence derives from a human donor who had recovered from COVID-19.

The CDR3 DNA reads as TGTGCCAGCAGCAAACCGGGCCCTAGCGGGAGTCCGTATACGCAGTATTTT. Encoded protein: CASSKPGPSGSPYTQYF. The chain recombines TRBV6-2 or TRBV6-3 with TRBJ2-3, with 10 bases fitting TRBD2. This CDR3 comprises 17 residues. Germline CDR1 is MNHEY and CDR2 is SVGEGT. V dropped 6 bases and J dropped 7; count of bases not matched to a gene: 16.